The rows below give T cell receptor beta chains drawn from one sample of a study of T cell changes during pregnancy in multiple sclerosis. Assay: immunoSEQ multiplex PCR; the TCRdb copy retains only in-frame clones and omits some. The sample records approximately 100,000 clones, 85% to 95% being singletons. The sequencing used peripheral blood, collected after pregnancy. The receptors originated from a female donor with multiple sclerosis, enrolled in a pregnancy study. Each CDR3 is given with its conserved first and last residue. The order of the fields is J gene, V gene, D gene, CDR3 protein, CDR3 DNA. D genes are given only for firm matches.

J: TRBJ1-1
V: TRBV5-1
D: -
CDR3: CASSEGVGGGTEAFF
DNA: TGCGCCAGCAGCGAGGGAGTAGGGGGAGGGACTGAAGCTTTCTTT

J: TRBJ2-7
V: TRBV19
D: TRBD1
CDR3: CASSVQGQGREQYF
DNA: TGTGCCAGTAGTGTCCAGGGACAGGGACGTGAGCAGTACTTC

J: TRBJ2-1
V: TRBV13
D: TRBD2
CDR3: CASSPSGNEQFF
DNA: TGTGCCAGCAGCCCTAGCGGCAATGAGCAGTTCTTC

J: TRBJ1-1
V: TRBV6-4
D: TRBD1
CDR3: CASSPDRGNTEAFF
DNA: TGTGCCAGCAGTCCGGACAGGGGAAACACTGAAGCTTTCTTT

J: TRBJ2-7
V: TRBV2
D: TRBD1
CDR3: CASSPGQGWYEQYF
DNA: TGTGCCAGCAGTCCGGGACAGGGGTGGTACGAGCAGTACTTC

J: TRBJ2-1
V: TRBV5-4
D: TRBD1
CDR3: CASSSPGQGRDEQFF
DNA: TGTGCCAGCAGTTCCCCTGGACAGGGGCGAGATGAGCAGTTCTTC

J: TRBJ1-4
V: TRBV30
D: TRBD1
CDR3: CAWSRDRVNEKLFF
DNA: TGTGCCTGGAGTCGGGACAGGGTGAATGAAAAACTGTTTTTT

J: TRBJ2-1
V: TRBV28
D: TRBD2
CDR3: CASSSGGRDEQFF
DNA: TGTGCCAGCAGTTCGGGGGGTCGGGATGAGCAGTTCTTC

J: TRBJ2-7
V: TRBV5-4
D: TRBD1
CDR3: CASSLARGQGGYEQYF
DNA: TGTGCCAGCAGCTTGGCCCGGGGACAGGGAGGCTACGAGCAGTACTTC

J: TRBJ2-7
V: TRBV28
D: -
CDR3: CASSLSPLIGGSYEQYF
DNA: TGTGCCAGCAGTTTATCCCCCCTAATCGGGGGTTCCTACGAGCAGTACTTC

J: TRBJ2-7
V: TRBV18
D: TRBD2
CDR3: CASSHGLAGVVPYEQYF
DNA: TGTGCCAGCTCCCATGGACTAGCGGGAGTTGTACCCTACGAGCAGTACTTC

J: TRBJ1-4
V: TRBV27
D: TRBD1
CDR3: CASSLRAGGLLTNEKLFF
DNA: TGTGCCAGCAGTCTACGGGCAGGGGGGCTCCTAACTAATGAAAAACTGTTTTTT

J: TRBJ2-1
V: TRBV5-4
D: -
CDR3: CASSLTRGGYNEQFF
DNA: TGTGCCAGCAGCTTAACGCGGGGTGGCTACAATGAGCAGTTCTTC

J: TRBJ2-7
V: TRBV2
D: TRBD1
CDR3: CASANRGAYEQYF
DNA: TGTGCCAGCGCAAACAGGGGAGCCTACGAGCAGTACTTC

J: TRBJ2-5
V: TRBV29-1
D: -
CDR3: CSVEQEGVGPETQYF
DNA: TGCAGCGTTGAACAGGAGGGAGTAGGTCCTGAGACCCAGTACTTC

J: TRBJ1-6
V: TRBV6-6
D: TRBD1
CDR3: CASSYSTGNNSPLHF
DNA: TGTGCCAGCAGTTACTCGACAGGGAATAATTCACCCCTCCACTTT

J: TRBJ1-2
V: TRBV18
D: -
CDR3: CASSPETTGAYGYTF
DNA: TGTGCCAGCTCACCGGAGACGACAGGAGCCTATGGCTACACCTTC

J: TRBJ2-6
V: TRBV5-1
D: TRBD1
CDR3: CASSLVGTGLSGANVLTF
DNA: TGCGCCAGCAGCTTGGTCGGGACAGGGCTCTCTGGGGCCAACGTCCTGACTTTC

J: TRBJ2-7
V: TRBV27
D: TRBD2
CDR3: CASSFEGGTYEQYF
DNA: TGTGCCAGCAGTTTCGAGGGAGGGACCTACGAGCAGTACTTC

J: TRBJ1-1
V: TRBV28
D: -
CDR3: CASSLERREAFF
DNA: TGTGCCAGCAGTTTGGAGCGCCGTGAAGCTTTCTTT

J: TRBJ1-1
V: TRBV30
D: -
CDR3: CAWAKMNTEAFF
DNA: TGTGCCTGGGCTAAGATGAACACTGAAGCTTTCTTT

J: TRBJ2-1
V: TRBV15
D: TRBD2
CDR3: CATSRRGLAGGNEQFF
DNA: TGTGCCACCAGCAGACGCGGACTAGCGGGAGGCAATGAGCAGTTCTTC

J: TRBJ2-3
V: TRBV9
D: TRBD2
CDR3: CASSGGTSWVGDTQYF
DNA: TGTGCCAGCAGCGGGGGGACTAGCTGGGTTGGAGATACGCAGTATTTT

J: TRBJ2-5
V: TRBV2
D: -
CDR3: CASTNPGGQQETQYF
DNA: TGTGCCAGCACCAACCCCGGGGGACAGCAAGAGACCCAGTACTTC